The 32 T cell receptor beta chains presented below share a single source sample, sequenced in a study of long-term antiretroviral therapy in people with HIV. Runs used v3.0 of the immunoSEQ assay and were done at survey level. The repertoire was sequenced with immunoSEQ multiplex PCR; TCRdb's copy has only in-frame clones and lacks some. In the table there are tens of thousands of clones, about 82% of which are singletons. This sample comprised unsorted PBMCs, obtained 1.6 years after starting antiretroviral therapy. The receptors were sampled from a man aged 35-49 years with HIV.

The gene calls are TRBV4-1 and TRBJ1-4; unclear D gene. Germline CDR1 MGHRA, CDR2 YSYEKL. The CDR3 is 18 residues long. Trimming stripped 1 base from V and 1 base from J, with 16 bases between. The CDR3 is CASSQGRWSEGTNEKLFF. The CDR3 DNA sequence: TGCGCCAGCAGCCAAGGCCGGTGGTCCGAGGGAACTAATGAAAAACTGTTTTTT.

The sample holds one count of this clone. The chain links TRBV15 to TRBJ1-6; D might be TRBD1 (6 bases). The CDR3 runs to 15 residues. Deletions cut 1 base from V and 7 bases from J, with 11 bases between. The germline CDR1 and CDR2 sequences are LNHNV and YYDKDF (reference sequence). The CDR3 DNA is TGTGCCACCAGCAGAGCCGGGACACCAAATTCACCCCTCCACTTT. Translation gives CATSRAGTPNSPLHF.

V and J are TRBV4-1 and TRBJ2-7; 8 nucleotides match TRBD1. Germline CDR1 is MGHRA and CDR2 is YSYEKL. Trimming took 1 base from V and 0 from J; bases not matched to a gene: 2. CDR3 length: 15 amino acids. Here the CDR3 reads CASSQGTGSSYEQYF. The DNA for the CDR3 is TGCGCCAGCAGCCAAGGGACAGGGAGCTCCTACGAGCAGTACTTC.

This clone came up a few times. This chain connects TRBV6-6 to TRBJ1-2; 7 bases are shared with TRBD1. The CDR3 length is 15 residues. Trimming removed 5 bases from V and 6 bases from J; junction bases left unmatched: 12. Germline V CDR1 and CDR2: MNHNY, SVGAGI (reference sequence). The CDR3 DNA reads TGTGCCAGCAGTGTACGACAGGGAGCATCTGATGGCTACACCTTC. This sequence encodes CASSVRQGASDGYTF.

This chain uses TRBV29-1 with TRBJ1-4; TRBD1 aligns across 7 bases. CDR1 is SQVTM and CDR2 is ANQGSEA in the germline V gene. V was pared by 7 bases and J by 5 bases, with 7 bases of the junction left unmatched. The CDR3 runs to 13 residues. The DNA for the CDR3 is TGCAGCGCCACGACAGGGAGGAATGAAAAACTGTTTTTT. This gives the protein CSATTGRNEKLFF.

V is TRBV4-1 and J is TRBJ2-7, with a tentative D call TRBD2 (6 bases). From germline, CDR1 is MGHRA and CDR2 YSYEKL. The CDR3 is 16 amino acids. Trimming shortened V by 5 bases and J by 2 bases, and 19 bases separated the two germline ends. CDR3 in amino acids: CASSGYRGTPTYEQYF. The CDR3 DNA sequence: TGCGCCAGCAGCGGGTACCGGGGGACCCCAACCTACGAGCAGTACTTC.

The V call is TRBV6-5, the J call TRBJ1-6, with D possibly being TRBD1 (5 bases). The V end lost 0 bases, the J end lost 9 bases, and 12 bases lay between the germline ends. The CDR3 loop spans 15 amino acids. Per germline, CDR1 MNHEY and CDR2 SVGAGI. Written as DNA, the CDR3 is TGTGCCAGCAGTTACTCCTGGAAGGGGACTTCACCCCTCCACTTT. Encoded protein: CASSYSWKGTSPLHF.

The table lists this clone with a count of one. This chain connects TRBV19 to TRBJ1-1, with no clear D. Germline loops: CDR1 LNHDA, CDR2 SQIVND (reference sequence). V lost 6 bases to trimming and J lost 1 base, with 18 bases between them. There are 16 residues in the CDR3. The chain's CDR3 is CASSPADRLPNTEAFF. Written as DNA, the CDR3 is TGTGCCAGTAGCCCTGCCGATCGCCTACCGAACACTGAAGCTTTCTTT.

This clone was recorded once. The chain has TRBV11-2 and TRBJ2-1; 11 nucleotides line up with TRBD2. The ends lost 1 base at V and 7 bases at J; junction bases unmatched: 6. The CDR3 totals 16 residues. The germline V gene encodes CDR1 SGHAT and CDR2 FQNNGV. Here the CDR3 reads CASSLALAGGLNEQFF. CDR3 bases: TGTGCCAGCAGCTTAGCCCTAGCGGGAGGACTGAATGAGCAGTTCTTC.

The V gene is TRBV7-9, the J gene TRBJ2-2; no clear D gene. The CDR3 runs 14 residues. Trimming took 2 bases from V and 2 from J, leaving 6 bases between them. Germline CDR1 reads SEHNR; CDR2 reads FQNEAQ (reference sequence). This CDR3 is CASSLRQNTGELFF. CDR3 sequence (DNA): TGTGCCAGCAGCTTACGCCAAAACACCGGGGAGCTGTTTTTT.

This clone has more than one count but fewer than ten. The chain links TRBV2 to TRBJ1-2, with TRBD1 identical over 9 bases. In germline, CDR1 is SNHLY, CDR2 FYNNEI. Trimming removed 6 bases from V and 4 bases from J; junction bases left unmatched: 6. The CDR3 runs to 14 residues. CDR3 sequence (DNA): TGTGCCAGCAGACGGGACAGGGCCACCTATGGCTACACCTTC. Translated, it gives CASRRDRATYGYTF.

The genes are TRBV4-1 and TRBJ1-2, with TRBD1 as a possible D gene (5 bases). The CDR3 has 13 residues. With 3 bases removed from V and 8 bases from J, the gap between germline ends came to 13 bases. Germline V gives CDR1 MGHRA, CDR2 YSYEKL. The CDR3 reads CASSQGERRGYTF. The DNA for the CDR3 is TGCGCCAGCAGCCAGGGGGAACGGCGGGGCTACACCTTC.

V gene TRBV30 combines with J gene TRBJ1-1; D is unclear. This CDR3 has 14 residues. The V gene's germline CDR1 is GTSNPN and CDR2 SVGIG (reference sequence). V lost 0 bases to trimming and J lost 1 base, with 9 bases between them. The CDR3 is CAWSVPLWNTEAFF. The CDR3 nucleotides are TGTGCCTGGAGTGTACCGTTGTGGAACACTGAAGCTTTCTTT.

The CDR3 spells CASSENRVNYGYTF. The CDR3 DNA reads TGTGCCAGCAGTGAGAACAGGGTGAACTATGGCTACACCTTC. The chain recombines TRBV2 with TRBJ1-2, with D maybe TRBD1 (6 bases). CDR1 is SNHLY, CDR2 FYNNEI, per germline. This CDR3 is built from 14 residues. V lost 3 bases and J lost 2, with 10 bases in between.

The J gene is TRBJ2-7, the V gene TRBV7-8; D is uncertain. The germline gives CDR1 SGHVS, CDR2 FQNEAQ. V lost 5 bases and J lost 6, with 11 bases in between. The CDR3 runs 12 residues. The CDR3 reads CASSPRKGEQYF. The CDR3 DNA reads as TGTGCCAGCAGCCCCCGAAAAGGCGAGCAGTACTTC. Drawing the rest from reference TRBV7-8 and TRBJ2-7, the complete variable domain is GAGVSQSPRYKVAKRGQDVALRCDPISGHVSLFWYQQALGQGPEFLTYFQNEAQLDKSGLPSDRFFAERPEGSVSTLKIQRTQQEDSAVYLCASSPRKGEQYFGPGTRLTVT.

This clone was detected a few times. This chain links TRBV19 with TRBJ1-2; the D gene is possibly TRBD1 (6 bases). The CDR3 has 13 residues. Deletions cut 6 bases from V and 8 bases from J, with 16 bases between. CDR1 and CDR2 (germline): LNHDA, SQIVND (reference sequence). CDR3: CASSRGRDWGYTF. The CDR3 nucleotides read TGTGCCAGTAGCAGGGGCAGGGACTGGGGCTACACCTTC.

The V call is TRBV2, the J call TRBJ2-3; D gene ambiguous. V was trimmed by 2 bases and J by 2 bases, leaving 11 bases between them. This CDR3 has 15 amino acids. From germline, CDR1 is SNHLY and CDR2 FYNNEI. Here the CDR3 DNA reads TGTGCCAGCAGTGAACCCGGAGACCCCACAGATACGCAGTATTTT. It is translated as CASSEPGDPTDTQYF.

The chain combines TRBV9 with TRBJ2-7; TRBD1 is a possible D gene (5 bases). The CDR3 consists of 14 residues. Germline-derived CDR1 and CDR2 are SGDLS and YYNGEE. Trimming cost V 0 bases and J 6 bases, with 13 bases left between them. The CDR3 coding sequence is TGTGCCAGCAGCGTAGGTGCGTGGGGCGGCGAGCAGTACTTC. Its translation is CASSVGAWGGEQYF. Filled out from reference TRBV9 and TRBJ2-7, the complete variable domain reads DSGVTQTPKHLITATGQRVTLRCSPRSGDLSVYWYQQSLDQGLQFLIQYYNGEERAKGNILERFSAQQFPDLHSELNLSSLELGDSALYFCASSVGAWGGEQYFGPGTRLTVT.

The chain joins TRBV29-1 to TRBJ1-2; tentative D call: TRBD1 (6 bases). The CDR3 contains 14 residues. V was shortened by 5 bases and J by 2 bases, with 15 bases between the two germline ends. The germline gives CDR1 SQVTM, CDR2 ANQGSEA. In DNA, the CDR3 is TGCAGCGTTCCCGGACAGACTCACAACTATGGCTACACCTTC. It translates to CSVPGQTHNYGYTF.

The chain couples TRBV20-1 to TRBJ1-5, with a tentative D call TRBD1 (6 bases). V was pared by 5 bases and J by 11 bases, with 13 bases between. Germline CDR1 is DFQATT and CDR2 is SNEGSKA (reference sequence). The CDR3 consists of 11 residues. The CDR3 reads CSAPRGESQHF. The DNA of the CDR3 is TGCAGTGCTCCAAGGGGGGAATCCCAGCATTTT.

The chain combines TRBV13 with TRBJ2-1; no clear D gene. V shed 0 bases and J shed 6 bases, with 3 bases lying between them. The CDR3 sequence is 12 residues long. The V gene's germline CDR1 is PRHDT and CDR2 FYEKMQ (reference sequence). This CDR3 reads CASSLGSNEQFF. The DNA for the CDR3 is TGTGCCAGCAGCTTAGGTTCCAATGAGCAGTTCTTC.

V and J are TRBV9 and TRBJ2-3; 7 bases agree with TRBD1. This CDR3 region has 14 residues. V shed 5 bases, J shed 5 bases, and the junction held 8 bases outside the gene matches. Germline V gene lookup returns CDR1 SGDLS and CDR2 YYNGEE. This CDR3 reads CASSYLGGGDTQYF. The DNA of the CDR3 is TGTGCCAGCAGTTACTTAGGGGGCGGAGATACGCAGTATTTT.

The chain joins TRBV18 to TRBJ1-2; D not certain. This CDR3 is 14 amino acids long. Trimming cost V 0 bases and J 2 bases, with 7 bases left between them. Germline CDR1 and CDR2: KGHSH and LQKENI. CDR3 loop: CASSPPVLNYGYTF. The CDR3 DNA sequence: TGTGCCAGCTCACCACCGGTCCTCAACTATGGCTACACCTTC.

The CDR3 DNA reads TGCAGTATCAGGGCTACAGATACGCAGTATTTT. It yields the protein CSIRATDTQYF. The rearrangement uses TRBV20-1 and TRBJ2-3; maybe TRBD1 (5 bases). The germline V and J ends were trimmed by 8 bases and 3 bases, with 9 bases remaining between them. The CDR3 contains 11 residues. Per germline, CDR1 DFQATT and CDR2 SNEGSKA (reference sequence).

This rearrangement joins TRBV2 to TRBJ2-2, with 8 bases fitting TRBD2. Germline-derived CDR1 and CDR2 are SNHLY and FYNNEI. The CDR3 runs 17 residues. V gave up 0 bases and J gave up 4 bases; unmatched junction bases: 7. The CDR3 reads CASSEARLAGPTGELFF. CDR3 sequence (DNA): TGTGCCAGCAGTGAAGCTCGGCTAGCGGGCCCCACCGGGGAGCTGTTTTTT.

J is TRBJ2-1 and V is TRBV6-1, with 9 bases matching TRBD2. CDR3 length: 16 residues. Trimming removed 4 bases from V and 8 bases from J; junction bases left unmatched: 12. CDR1 MNHNS and CDR2 SASEGT come from the germline V gene. The CDR3 protein is CASSVLAGTASDEQFF. The CDR3 region has the DNA TGTGCCAGCAGTGTGCTAGCGGGGACTGCCTCCGATGAGCAGTTCTTC.

The rearrangement links TRBV4-2 to TRBJ2-1; 10 positions agree with TRBD2. CDR3 length: 16 residues. CDR1 is LGHNA and CDR2 is YNFKEQ in the germline V gene. J was trimmed by 2 bases and V by 2 bases; bases with no gene match: 3. The CDR3 loop reads CASSQRLAGAYNEQFF. Written as DNA, the CDR3 is TGTGCCAGCAGCCAAAGGCTAGCGGGGGCCTACAATGAGCAGTTCTTC.

The chain recombines TRBV19 with TRBJ1-5; maybe TRBD1 (5 bases). CDR3 size: 14 residues. CDR1 and CDR2 from the germline V gene are LNHDA and SQIVND (reference sequence). V shed 1 base and J shed 1 base, with 5 bases lying between them. The CDR3 loop reads CASSIGQSNQPQHF. The DNA of the CDR3 is TGTGCCAGTAGTATAGGACAGAGCAATCAGCCCCAGCATTTT.

DNA of the CDR3: TGTGCCAGCAGCTTGCACGGACAGGGACAGGGGCCCCAGCATTTT. Translated: CASSLHGQGQGPQHF. The V call is TRBV7-2, the J call TRBJ1-5, with 9 bases lining up with TRBD1. CDR1 and CDR2 (germline): SGHTA, FQGNSA. This CDR3 spans 15 amino acids. V dropped 3 bases and J dropped 9; count of bases not matched to a gene: 9.

The V call is TRBV7-2, the J call TRBJ2-3, with 13 bases lining up with TRBD2. V lost 1 base, J lost 5 bases, and 6 bases stayed unmatched. The CDR3 loop spans 17 amino acids. CDR1 and CDR2 (germline): SGHTA, FQGNSA. The CDR3 loop reads CASSLVGLAGVKDTQYF. CDR3 bases: TGTGCCAGCAGCTTAGTTGGACTAGCGGGAGTCAAAGATACGCAGTATTTT.

This clone appeared once. This chain connects TRBV9 to TRBJ1-2; D may be TRBD1 (6 bases). The CDR3 length is 14 residues. V lost 0 bases, J lost 8 bases, and 14 bases lay in between. The germline V gene encodes CDR1 SGDLS and CDR2 YYNGEE. For the CDR3, the DNA is TGTGCCAGCAGCGTAGCTGGGGGGGCAGGGGGCTACACCTTC. This encodes CASSVAGGAGGYTF. The full variable domain, with the rest looked up from reference TRBV9 and TRBJ1-2, is DSGVTQTPKHLITATGQRVTLRCSPRSGDLSVYWYQQSLDQGLQFLIQYYNGEERAKGNILERFSAQQFPDLHSELNLSSLELGDSALYFCASSVAGGAGGYTFGSGTRLTVV.

The chain is built from TRBV7-9 and TRBJ1-4; 9 bases are shared with TRBD1. The germline V gene encodes CDR1 SEHNR and CDR2 FQNEAQ (reference sequence). The CDR3 runs to 17 residues. V shed 4 bases, J shed 7 bases, and the junction held 13 bases outside the gene matches. The CDR3 is CASSSSFSGQGVEKLFF. The CDR3 coding sequence is TGTGCCAGCAGCTCGAGCTTCTCGGGACAGGGAGTTGAAAAACTGTTTTTT.